This TCR beta chain was documented in a study of cytomegalovirus exposure and HLA in healthy donors. Study-wide findings and caveats: Researchers catalogued approximately 160 TCR beta chains as cytomegalovirus-associated. Sequencing likely generated an artifact that appeared as a cluster of highly shared sequence variants.

Regarding this clone: Its antigen remains unknown.

PCR employed 60 Vbeta and 13 Jbeta primers. TCRdb keeps only in-frame clones here, not all; method: immunoSEQ multiplex PCR. Among about 140,000 clones listed, 65% to 80% were seen once. The CDR3 extends over 15 amino acids. The V segment lost 5 bases and the J segment 4 bases; nucleotides outside the gene matches: 7. CDR1 and CDR2 (germline): MNHEY, SMNVEV (reference sequence). The sequencing input was PBMCs. This chain uses TRBV27 with TRBJ1-4, with 7 nucleotides matching TRBD1. The TCR originated in a woman between 40 and 50 years old in good health and CMV-seronegative. The CDR3 spells CASSPHRDSNEKLFF. CDR3 DNA sequence: TGTGCCAGCAGTCCGCACCGGGACAGTAATGAAAAACTGTTTTTT.